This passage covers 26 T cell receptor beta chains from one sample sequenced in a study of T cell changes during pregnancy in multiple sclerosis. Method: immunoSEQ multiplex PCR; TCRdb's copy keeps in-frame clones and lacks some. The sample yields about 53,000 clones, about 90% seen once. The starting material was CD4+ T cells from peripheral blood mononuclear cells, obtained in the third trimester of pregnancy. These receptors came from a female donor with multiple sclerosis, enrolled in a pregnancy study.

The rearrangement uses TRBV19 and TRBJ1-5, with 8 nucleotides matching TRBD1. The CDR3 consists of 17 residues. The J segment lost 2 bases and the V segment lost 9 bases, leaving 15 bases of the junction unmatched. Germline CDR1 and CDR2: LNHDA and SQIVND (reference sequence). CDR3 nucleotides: TGTGCCAGCCAGGACAGGGCGGGTAAAGGGGGCAATCAGCCCCAGCATTTT. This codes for CASQDRAGKGGNQPQHF.

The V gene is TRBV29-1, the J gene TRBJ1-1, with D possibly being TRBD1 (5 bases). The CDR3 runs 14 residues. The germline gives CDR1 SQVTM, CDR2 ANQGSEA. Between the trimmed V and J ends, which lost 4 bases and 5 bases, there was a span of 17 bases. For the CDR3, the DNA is TGCAGCGTTGTAAGGCGGGGGAGGAAAACTGAAGCTTTCTTT. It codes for CSVVRRGRKTEAFF.

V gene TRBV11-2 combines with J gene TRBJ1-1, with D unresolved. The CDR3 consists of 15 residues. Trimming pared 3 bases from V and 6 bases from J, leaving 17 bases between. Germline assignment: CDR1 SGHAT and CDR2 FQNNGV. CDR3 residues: CASSFWRVGGPEAFF. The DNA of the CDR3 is TGTGCCAGCAGCTTTTGGAGGGTTGGAGGCCCTGAAGCTTTCTTT.

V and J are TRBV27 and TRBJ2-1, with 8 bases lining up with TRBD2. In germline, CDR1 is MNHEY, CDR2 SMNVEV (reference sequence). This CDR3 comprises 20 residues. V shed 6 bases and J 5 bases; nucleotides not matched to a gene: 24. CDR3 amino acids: CASSQNLGRGYGGGNNEQFF. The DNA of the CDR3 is TGTGCCAGCAGCCAAAACCTGGGCAGGGGTTACGGCGGGGGGAACAATGAGCAGTTCTTC.

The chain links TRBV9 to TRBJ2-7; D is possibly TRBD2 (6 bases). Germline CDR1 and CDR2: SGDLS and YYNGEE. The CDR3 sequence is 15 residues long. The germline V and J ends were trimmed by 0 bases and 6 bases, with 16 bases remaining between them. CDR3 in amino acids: CASSVDAGFRGEQYF. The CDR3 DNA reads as TGTGCCAGCAGCGTAGATGCGGGGTTCCGGGGCGAGCAGTACTTC.

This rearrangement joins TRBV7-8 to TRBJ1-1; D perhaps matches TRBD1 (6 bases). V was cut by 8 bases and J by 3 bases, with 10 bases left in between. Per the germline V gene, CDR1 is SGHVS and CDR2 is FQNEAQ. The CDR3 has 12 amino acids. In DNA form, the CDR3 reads TGTGCCAGCTTAAAGGGGGACACTGAAGCTTTCTTT. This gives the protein CASLKGDTEAFF.

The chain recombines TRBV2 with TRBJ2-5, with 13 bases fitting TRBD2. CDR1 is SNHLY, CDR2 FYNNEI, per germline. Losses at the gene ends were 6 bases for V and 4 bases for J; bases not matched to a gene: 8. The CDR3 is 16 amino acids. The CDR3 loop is CASRAGLAGVLETQYF. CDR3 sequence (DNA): TGTGCCAGCAGGGCCGGACTAGCGGGGGTTTTAGAGACCCAGTACTTC.

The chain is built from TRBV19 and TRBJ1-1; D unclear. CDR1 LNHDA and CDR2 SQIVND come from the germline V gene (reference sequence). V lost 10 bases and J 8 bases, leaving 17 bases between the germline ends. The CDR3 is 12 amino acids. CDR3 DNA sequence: TGTGCCACTCGCCCCGGGATCGGGGAAGCTTTCTTT. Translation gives CATRPGIGEAFF. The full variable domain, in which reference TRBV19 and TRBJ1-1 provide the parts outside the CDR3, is DGGITQSPKYLFRKEGQNVTLSCEQNLNHDAMYWYRQDPGQGLRLIYYSQIVNDFQKGDIAEGYSVSREKKESFPLTVTSAQKNPTAFYLCATRPGIGEAFFGQGTRLTVV.

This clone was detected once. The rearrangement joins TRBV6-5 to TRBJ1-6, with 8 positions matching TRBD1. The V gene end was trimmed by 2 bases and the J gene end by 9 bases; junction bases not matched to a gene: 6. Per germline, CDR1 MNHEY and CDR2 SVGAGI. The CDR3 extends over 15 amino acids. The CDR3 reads CASSYGTRGLSPLHF. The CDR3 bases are TGTGCCAGCAGTTACGGTACCAGGGGGCTTTCACCCCTCCACTTT.

The CDR3 here is CASSFRGRSKQETQYF. CDR3 bases: TGTGCCAGCAGCTTCCGTGGCAGGTCGAAGCAAGAGACCCAGTACTTC. The V call is TRBV5-6, the J call TRBJ2-5; D remains unclear. Germline CDR1 and CDR2: SGHDT and YYEEEE. V dropped 2 bases and J dropped 2 bases, with 16 bases sitting between them. This CDR3 has 16 residues.

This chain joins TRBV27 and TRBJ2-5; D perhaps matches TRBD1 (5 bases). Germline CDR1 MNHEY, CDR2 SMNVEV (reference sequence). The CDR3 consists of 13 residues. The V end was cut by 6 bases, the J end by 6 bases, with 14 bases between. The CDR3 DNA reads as TGTGCCAGCAGCCCCACCAGGGAAAAGACCCAGTACTTC. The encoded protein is CASSPTREKTQYF.

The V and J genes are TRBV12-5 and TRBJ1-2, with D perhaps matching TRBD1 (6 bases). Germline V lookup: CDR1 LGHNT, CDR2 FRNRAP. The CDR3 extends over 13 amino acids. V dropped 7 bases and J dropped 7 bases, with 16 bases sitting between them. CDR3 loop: CASALSGGAGYTF. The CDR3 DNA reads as TGTGCTAGTGCCCTCTCCGGGGGGGCTGGCTACACCTTC.

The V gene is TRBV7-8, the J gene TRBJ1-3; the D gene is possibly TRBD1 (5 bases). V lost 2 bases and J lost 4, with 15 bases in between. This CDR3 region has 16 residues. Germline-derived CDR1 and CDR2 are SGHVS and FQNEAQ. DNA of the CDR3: TGTGCCAGCAGCTTATTGGAGGGGAAGGGGGGAAACACCATATATTTT. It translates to CASSLLEGKGGNTIYF.

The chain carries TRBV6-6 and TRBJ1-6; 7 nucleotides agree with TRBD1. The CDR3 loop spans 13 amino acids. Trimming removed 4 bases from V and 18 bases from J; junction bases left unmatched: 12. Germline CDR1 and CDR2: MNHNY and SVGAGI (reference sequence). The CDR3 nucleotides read TGTGCCAGCAGTTTCCAACAGGGGCTCCCGGCCCACTTT. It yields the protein CASSFQQGLPAHF.

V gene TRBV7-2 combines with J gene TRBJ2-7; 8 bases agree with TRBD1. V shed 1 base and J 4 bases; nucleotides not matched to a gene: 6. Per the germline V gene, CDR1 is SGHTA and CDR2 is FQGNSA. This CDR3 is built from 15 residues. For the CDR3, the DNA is TGTGCCAGCAGCTTAGTCCAGGGGGCTAGGTACGAGCAGTACTTC. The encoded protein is CASSLVQGARYEQYF.

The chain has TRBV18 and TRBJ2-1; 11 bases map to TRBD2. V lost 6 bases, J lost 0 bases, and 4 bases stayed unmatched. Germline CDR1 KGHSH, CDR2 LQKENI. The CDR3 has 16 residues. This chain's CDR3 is CASSPTSGVSYNEQFF. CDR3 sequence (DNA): TGTGCCAGCTCCCCGACTAGCGGGGTCTCCTACAATGAGCAGTTCTTC.

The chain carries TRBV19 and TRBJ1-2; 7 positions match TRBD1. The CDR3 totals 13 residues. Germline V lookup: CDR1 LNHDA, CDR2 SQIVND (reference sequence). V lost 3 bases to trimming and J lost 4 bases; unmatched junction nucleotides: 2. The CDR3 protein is CASSIEGAYGYTF. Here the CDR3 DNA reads TGTGCCAGTAGTATTGAGGGGGCCTATGGCTACACCTTC. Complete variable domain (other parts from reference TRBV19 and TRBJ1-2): DGGITQSPKYLFRKEGQNVTLSCEQNLNHDAMYWYRQDPGQGLRLIYYSQIVNDFQKGDIAEGYSVSREKKESFPLTVTSAQKNPTAFYLCASSIEGAYGYTFGSGTRLTVV.

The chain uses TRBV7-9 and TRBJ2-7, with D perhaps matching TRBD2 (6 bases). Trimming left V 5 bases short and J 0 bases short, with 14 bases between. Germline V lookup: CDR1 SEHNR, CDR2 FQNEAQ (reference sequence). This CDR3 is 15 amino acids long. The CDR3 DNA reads TGTGCCAGCAGCCAGAGGGACTTGAGCTCCTACGAGCAGTACTTC. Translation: CASSQRDLSSYEQYF. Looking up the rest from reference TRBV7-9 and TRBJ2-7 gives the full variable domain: DTGVSQNPRHKITKRGQNVTFRCDPISEHNRLYWYRQTLGQGPEFLTYFQNEAQLEKSRLLSDRFSAERPKGSFSTLEIQRTEQGDSAMYLCASSQRDLSSYEQYFGPGTRLTVT.

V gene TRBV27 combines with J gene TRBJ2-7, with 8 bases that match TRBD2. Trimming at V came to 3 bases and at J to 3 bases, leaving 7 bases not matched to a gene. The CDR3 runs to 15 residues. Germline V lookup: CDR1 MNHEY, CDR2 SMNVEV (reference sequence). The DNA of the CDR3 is TGTGCCAGCAGTTTTGCGGGGGGTTCCCACTACGAGCAGTACTTC. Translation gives CASSFAGGSHYEQYF.

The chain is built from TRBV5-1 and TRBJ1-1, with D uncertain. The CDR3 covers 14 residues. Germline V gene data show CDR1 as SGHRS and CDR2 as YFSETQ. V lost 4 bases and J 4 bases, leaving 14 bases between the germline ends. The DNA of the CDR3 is TGCGCCAGCAGCGCGGACGGACTGGGCACTGAAGCTTTCTTT. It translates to CASSADGLGTEAFF.

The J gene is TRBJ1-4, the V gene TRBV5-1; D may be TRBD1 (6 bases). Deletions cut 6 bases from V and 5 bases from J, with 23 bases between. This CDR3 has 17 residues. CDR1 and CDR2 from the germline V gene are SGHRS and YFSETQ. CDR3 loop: CASTPHGGATGNEKLFF. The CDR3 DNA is TGCGCCAGCACACCACATGGGGGGGCGACGGGGAATGAAAAACTGTTTTTT.

This chain's CDR3 is CASSQDPGEGTEAFF. CDR3 nucleotide sequence: TGCGCCAGCAGCCAAGATCCAGGGGAAGGTACTGAAGCTTTCTTT. The rearrangement links TRBV4-1 to TRBJ1-1; TRBD1 is a possible D gene (6 bases). The length of the CDR3 is 15 residues. CDR1 is MGHRA and CDR2 is YSYEKL in the germline V gene. Deletions cut 0 bases from V and 5 bases from J, with 13 bases between.

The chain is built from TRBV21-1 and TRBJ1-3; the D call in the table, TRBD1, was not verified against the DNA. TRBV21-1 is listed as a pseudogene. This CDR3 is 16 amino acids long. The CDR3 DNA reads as TGTGCCAGCAGCAAAAACAGGGGCAGATCTGGAAACACCATATATTTT. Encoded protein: CASSKNRGRSGNTIYF.

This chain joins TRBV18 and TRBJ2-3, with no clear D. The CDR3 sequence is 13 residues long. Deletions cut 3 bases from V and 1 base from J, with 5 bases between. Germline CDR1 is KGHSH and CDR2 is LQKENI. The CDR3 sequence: CASSPPGTDTQYF. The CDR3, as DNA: TGTGCCAGCTCACCCCCGGGCACAGATACGCAGTATTTT.

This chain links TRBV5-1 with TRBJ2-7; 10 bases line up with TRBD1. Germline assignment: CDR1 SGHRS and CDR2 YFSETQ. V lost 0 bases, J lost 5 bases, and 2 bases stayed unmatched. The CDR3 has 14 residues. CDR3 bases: TGCGCCAGCAGCTTGGCGACAGGGGGCCACGAGCAGTACTTC. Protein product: CASSLATGGHEQYF. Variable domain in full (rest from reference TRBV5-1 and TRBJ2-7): KAGVTQTPRYLIKTRGQQVTLSCSPISGHRSVSWYQQTPGQGLQFLFEYFSETQRNKGNFPGRFSGRQFSNSRSEMNVSTLELGDSALYLCASSLATGGHEQYFGPGTRLTVT.

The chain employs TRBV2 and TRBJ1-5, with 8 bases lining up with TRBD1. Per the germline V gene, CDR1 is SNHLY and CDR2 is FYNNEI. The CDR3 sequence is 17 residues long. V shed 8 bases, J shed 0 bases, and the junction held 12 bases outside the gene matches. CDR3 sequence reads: CASHALDRVNSNQPQHF. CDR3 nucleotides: TGTGCCAGCCACGCCTTGGACAGGGTTAATAGCAATCAGCCCCAGCATTTT.